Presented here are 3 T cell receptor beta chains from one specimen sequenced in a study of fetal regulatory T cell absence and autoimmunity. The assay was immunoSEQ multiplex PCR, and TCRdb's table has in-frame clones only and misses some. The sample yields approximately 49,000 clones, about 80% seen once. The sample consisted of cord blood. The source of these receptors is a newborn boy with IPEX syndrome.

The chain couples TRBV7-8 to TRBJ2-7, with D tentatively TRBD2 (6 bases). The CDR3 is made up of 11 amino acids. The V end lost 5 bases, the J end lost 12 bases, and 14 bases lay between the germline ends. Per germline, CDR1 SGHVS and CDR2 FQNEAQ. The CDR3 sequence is CASSQWGVLYF. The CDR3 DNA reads TGTGCCAGCAGCCAATGGGGGGTGTTGTACTTC.

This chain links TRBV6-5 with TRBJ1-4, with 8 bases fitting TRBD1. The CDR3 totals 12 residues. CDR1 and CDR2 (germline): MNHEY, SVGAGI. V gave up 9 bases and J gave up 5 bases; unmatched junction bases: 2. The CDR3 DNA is TGTGCCAGTGGGACAGGAAATGAAAAACTGTTTTTT. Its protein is CASGTGNEKLFF.

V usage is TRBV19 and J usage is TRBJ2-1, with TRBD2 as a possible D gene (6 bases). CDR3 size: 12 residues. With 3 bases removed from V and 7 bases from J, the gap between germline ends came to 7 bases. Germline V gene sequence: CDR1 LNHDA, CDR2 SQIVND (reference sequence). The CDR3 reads CASSIRGNEQFF. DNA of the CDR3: TGTGCCAGTAGTATTCGGGGGAATGAGCAGTTCTTC.